This entry concerns a single T cell receptor beta chain. This CDR3 spans 18 amino acids. The V gene lost 1 base and the J gene lost 2 bases, with 20 bases spanning the gap. The germline V gene encodes CDR1 KGHSH and CDR2 LQKENI. This entry is derived from a study of blood T cell repertoires in COVID-19. Study details: Collection of acute and convalescent COVID-19 samples took place in the United States, Italy and Spain. T cells, B-cell-depleted T cells, or PBMCs provided the cDNA or gDNA that served as material.

Authors' analysis steps: Researchers report that nucleated cell counts were estimated from reference gene primer amplification. TCRdb's table, derived via immunoSEQ multiplex PCR, lists solely in-frame clones and lacks some. V, J and clone size are taken as reported in that table, and D and trimming were inferred from the DNA itself. The data show 150,000 or so clones, more than 75% seen once. The chain carries TRBV18 and TRBJ1-2; D is unresolved. The sample consisted of peripheral blood. The source of this sequence is a human donor with acute or convalescent COVID-19. The donor label of this sample is uncertain. The CDR3 sequence: CASSPQSQRHRQNYGYTF. In DNA, the CDR3 is TGTGCCAGCTCACCACAATCTCAGCGTCACCGCCAGAACTATGGCTACACCTTC.